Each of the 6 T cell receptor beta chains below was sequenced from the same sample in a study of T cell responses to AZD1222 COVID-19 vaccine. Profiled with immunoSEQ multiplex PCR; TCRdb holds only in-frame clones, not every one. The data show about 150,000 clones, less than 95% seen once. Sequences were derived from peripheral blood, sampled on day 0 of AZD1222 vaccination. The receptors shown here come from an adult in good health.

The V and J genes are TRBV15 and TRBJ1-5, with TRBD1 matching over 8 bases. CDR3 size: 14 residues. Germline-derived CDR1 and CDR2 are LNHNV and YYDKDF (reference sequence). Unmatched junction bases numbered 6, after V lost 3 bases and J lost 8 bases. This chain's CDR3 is CATSRGQEAKPQHF. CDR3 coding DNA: TGTGCCACCAGCAGGGGACAGGAGGCAAAGCCCCAGCATTTT.

The CDR3 sequence: CASSLLGYTGELFF. Here the CDR3 DNA reads TGTGCCAGCAGTTTGCTGGGGTACACCGGGGAGCTGTTTTTT. V usage is TRBV28 and J usage is TRBJ2-2; D not resolved. With 3 bases removed from V and 3 bases from J, the gap between germline ends came to 8 bases. The CDR3 has 14 residues. CDR1 and CDR2 (germline): MDHEN, SYDVKM.

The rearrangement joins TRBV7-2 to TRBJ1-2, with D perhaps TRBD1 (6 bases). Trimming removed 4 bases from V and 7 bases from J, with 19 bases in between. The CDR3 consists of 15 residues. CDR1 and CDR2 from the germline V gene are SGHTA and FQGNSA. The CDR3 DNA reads TGTGCCAGCAGCTCGCTGAAGTTATCCAGGGGTGGCTACACCTTC. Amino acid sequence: CASSSLKLSRGGYTF.

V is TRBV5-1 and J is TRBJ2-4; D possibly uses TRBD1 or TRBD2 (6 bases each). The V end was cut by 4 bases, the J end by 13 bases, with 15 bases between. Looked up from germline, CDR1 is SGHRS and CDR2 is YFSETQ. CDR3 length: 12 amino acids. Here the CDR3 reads CASSEWGADQYF. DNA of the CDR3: TGCGCCAGCAGCGAGTGGGGGGCCGACCAGTACTTC.

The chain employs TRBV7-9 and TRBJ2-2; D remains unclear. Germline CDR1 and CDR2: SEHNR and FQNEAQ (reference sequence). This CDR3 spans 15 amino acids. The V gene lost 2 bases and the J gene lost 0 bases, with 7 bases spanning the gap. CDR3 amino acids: CASSLWLPNTGELFF. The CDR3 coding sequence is TGTGCCAGCAGCTTATGGCTTCCGAACACCGGGGAGCTGTTTTTT. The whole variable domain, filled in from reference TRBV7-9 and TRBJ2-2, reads DTGVSQNPRHKITKRGQNVTFRCDPISEHNRLYWYRQTLGQGPEFLTYFQNEAQLEKSRLLSDRFSAERPKGSFSTLEIQRTEQGDSAMYLCASSLWLPNTGELFFGEGSRLTVL.

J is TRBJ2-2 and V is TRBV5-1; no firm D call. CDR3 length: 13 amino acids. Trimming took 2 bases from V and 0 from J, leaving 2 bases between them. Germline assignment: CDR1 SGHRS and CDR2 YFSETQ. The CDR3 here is CASSFPNTGELFF. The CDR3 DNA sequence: TGCGCCAGCAGCTTCCCGAACACCGGGGAGCTGTTTTTT. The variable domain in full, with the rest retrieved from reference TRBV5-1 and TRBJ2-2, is KAGVTQTPRYLIKTRGQQVTLSCSPISGHRSVSWYQQTPGQGLQFLFEYFSETQRNKGNFPGRFSGRQFSNSRSEMNVSTLELGDSALYLCASSFPNTGELFFGEGSRLTVL.